The 18 T cell receptor beta chains reported below all come from one sample, sequenced in a study of blood T cell repertoires in COVID-19. Repertoires were generated with immunoSEQ multiplex PCR, while TCRdb's copy carries only in-frame clones and drops some. The sample gives under 200,000 clones, 81% of which show up once; roughly 5% is in the top ten. Sequenced material: PBMCs or T cells enriched from blood (not recorded which). These receptors were taken from a woman aged 40-49 years with acute COVID-19.

The J gene is TRBJ2-7, the V gene TRBV2; 15 positions match TRBD2. The V and J ends lost 6 bases and 0 bases, in that order; junction bases with no gene match: 3. The CDR3 length is 16 residues. Germline loops: CDR1 SNHLY, CDR2 FYNNEI. CDR3 loop: CASSGTSGRYSYEQYF. As DNA, the CDR3 is TGTGCCAGCAGCGGGACTAGCGGGAGGTACTCCTACGAGCAGTACTTC. The full variable domain, in which reference TRBV2 and TRBJ2-7 provide the parts outside the CDR3, is EPEVTQTPSHQVTQMGQEVILRCVPISNHLYFYWYRQILGQKVEFLVSFYNNEISEKSEIFDDQFSVERPDGSNFTLKIRSTKLEDSAMYFCASSGTSGRYSYEQYFGPGTRLTVT.

This sequence joins TRBV19 and TRBJ2-1; D gene uncertain. V was clipped by 3 bases and J by 3 bases, with 9 bases between them. This CDR3 comprises 14 residues. Germline-derived CDR1 and CDR2 are LNHDA and SQIVND (reference sequence). The CDR3 loop is CASSIQAVYNEQFF. CDR3 DNA sequence: TGTGCCAGTAGTATCCAGGCAGTCTACAATGAGCAGTTCTTC.

V is TRBV11-2 and J is TRBJ2-3, with D tentatively TRBD1 (6 bases). The V gene lost 0 bases and the J gene lost 3 bases, with 10 bases spanning the gap. The germline CDR1 and CDR2 sequences are SGHAT and FQNNGV. CDR3 length equals 15 residues. The DNA for the CDR3 is TGTGCCAGCAGCTTAGAGGGGGCTGCAACAGATACGCAGTATTTT. Its translation: CASSLEGAATDTQYF.

The chain joins TRBV7-9 to TRBJ2-4; the match to TRBD2 covers 8 bases. The V and J ends lost 4 bases and 1 base, in that order; junction bases with no gene match: 9. Germline V CDR1 and CDR2: SEHNR, FQNEAQ (reference sequence). The CDR3 is made up of 17 amino acids. This CDR3 is CASSSPLSGSAKNIQYF. The CDR3 nucleotides read TGTGCCAGCAGCTCCCCCCTGAGCGGGAGTGCCAAAAACATTCAGTACTTC.

The chain carries TRBV29-1 and TRBJ2-7; 7 nucleotides line up with TRBD2. The V gene end was trimmed by 4 bases and the J gene end by 1 base; junction bases not matched to a gene: 16. Looked up from germline, CDR1 is SQVTM and CDR2 is ANQGSEA. The CDR3 has 17 residues. The CDR3 DNA reads as TGCAGCGTTGGAGGAACTTGGGGGGGAAAGGGGTCCTACGAGCAGTACTTC. Amino acids: CSVGGTWGGKGSYEQYF.

The rearrangement joins TRBV7-2 to TRBJ2-5, with D tentatively TRBD2 (5 bases). Trimming pared 1 base from V and 5 bases from J, leaving 14 bases between. The CDR3 extends over 15 amino acids. The germline V gene encodes CDR1 SGHTA and CDR2 FQGNSA. CDR3 sequence: CASSLGVASRETQYF. CDR3 sequence (DNA): TGTGCCAGCAGCTTAGGGGTAGCTAGCAGGGAGACCCAGTACTTC.

The chain combines TRBV24-1 with TRBJ2-1, with D maybe TRBD1 (5 bases). The CDR3 is 13 amino acids. Trimming stripped 5 bases from V and 8 bases from J, with 12 bases between. Germline V gene lookup returns CDR1 KGHDR and CDR2 SFDVKD. The CDR3 DNA sequence: TGTGCCACCAGTGCCGCAGGGATAGATGAGCAGTTCTTC. Translation gives CATSAAGIDEQFF.

In this sample, this clone turned up a few times. The chain combines TRBV4-2 with TRBJ2-1; 11 bases fit TRBD2. After removal of 4 bases from V and 4 bases from J, the junction contained 3 bases not matched to a gene. The germline V gene encodes CDR1 LGHNA and CDR2 YNFKEQ. This CDR3 is 15 amino acids long. Written as DNA, the CDR3 is TGTGCCAGCAGCCGAACTAGCGGGAGTTACAATGAGCAGTTCTTC. Protein product: CASSRTSGSYNEQFF.

This rearrangement joins TRBV19 to TRBJ2-1; 14 bases fit TRBD2. Per germline, CDR1 LNHDA and CDR2 SQIVND (reference sequence). V dropped 5 bases and J dropped 5; count of bases not matched to a gene: 11. The CDR3 consists of 18 residues. CDR3 in amino acids: CASSAGLAGGWMDNEQFF. The CDR3 nucleotides read TGTGCCAGTAGTGCAGGACTAGCGGGAGGCTGGATGGACAATGAGCAGTTCTTC. Filled out from reference TRBV19 and TRBJ2-1, the complete variable domain reads DGGITQSPKYLFRKEGQNVTLSCEQNLNHDAMYWYRQDPGQGLRLIYYSQIVNDFQKGDIAEGYSVSREKKESFPLTVTSAQKNPTAFYLCASSAGLAGGWMDNEQFFGPGTRLTVL.

J is TRBJ2-6 and V is TRBV5-1; possibly TRBD2 for D (5 bases). This CDR3 has 16 amino acids. The ends were cut back, 5 bases at V and 0 bases at J, with 12 bases in the middle. The germline V gene has CDR1 SGHRS and CDR2 YFSETQ. The CDR3 sequence: CASRTGLSSGANVLTF. In nucleotides, the CDR3 is TGCGCCAGCAGAACGGGGTTAAGCTCTGGGGCCAACGTCCTGACTTTC.

The chain uses TRBV5-4 and TRBJ1-6; D ambiguous. CDR3 length equals 15 residues. V lost 0 bases and J lost 7, with 11 bases in between. CDR1 is SGHNT, CDR2 YYREEE, per germline (reference sequence). In nucleotides, the CDR3 is TGTGCCAGCAGCTTGGGGGCGACGGGGAATTCACCCCTCCACTTT. Residues: CASSLGATGNSPLHF. The full variable domain, in which reference TRBV5-4 and TRBJ1-6 provide the parts outside the CDR3, is ETGVTQSPTHLIKTRGQQVTLRCSSQSGHNTVSWYQQALGQGPQFIFQYYREEENGRGNFPPRFSGLQFPNYSSELNVNALELDDSALYLCASSLGATGNSPLHFGNGTRLTVT.

The chain carries TRBV5-1 and TRBJ2-3; the match to TRBD2 covers 11 bases. Trimming cost V 4 bases and J 0 bases; bases outside gene matches: 4. CDR1 and CDR2 from the germline V gene are SGHRS and YFSETQ. This CDR3 has 16 amino acids. CDR3 residues: CASSQGLAASTDTQYF. CDR3 nucleotide sequence: TGCGCCAGCAGCCAGGGACTAGCGGCTAGCACAGATACGCAGTATTTT. Complete variable domain (other parts from reference TRBV5-1 and TRBJ2-3): KAGVTQTPRYLIKTRGQQVTLSCSPISGHRSVSWYQQTPGQGLQFLFEYFSETQRNKGNFPGRFSGRQFSNSRSEMNVSTLELGDSALYLCASSQGLAASTDTQYFGPGTRLTVL.

This clone was seen a handful of times. The V call is TRBV10-3, the J call TRBJ2-1, with TRBD1 as a possible D gene (6 bases). The V gene's germline CDR1 is ENHRY and CDR2 SYGVKD. Between the trimmed V and J ends, which lost 5 bases and 14 bases, there was a span of 16 bases. This CDR3 comprises 12 residues. CDR3 residues: CAISFGEGEKFF. The CDR3 DNA follows: TGTGCCATCAGTTTCGGCGAGGGGGAGAAGTTCTTC.

This CDR3 reads CASSPQGRGNTIYF. For the CDR3, the DNA is TGTGCCAGTAGTCCACAGGGTCGGGGAAACACCATATATTTT. This sequence joins TRBV19 and TRBJ1-3; weak D call: TRBD1 (6 bases). The CDR3 contains 14 residues. The germline V and J ends were trimmed by 5 bases and 4 bases, with 12 bases remaining between them. Germline loops: CDR1 LNHDA, CDR2 SQIVND (reference sequence).

This chain uses TRBV18 with TRBJ1-2; 8 bases line up with TRBD1. Trimming at V came to 0 bases and at J to 4 bases, leaving 10 bases not matched to a gene. This CDR3 comprises 17 residues. Looked up from germline, CDR1 is KGHSH and CDR2 is LQKENI. The CDR3: CASSPPGRTGRLYGYTF. The CDR3 nucleotides are TGTGCCAGCTCACCACCTGGGAGGACAGGGAGACTCTATGGCTACACCTTC.

This clone has more than one count but fewer than ten. The chain couples TRBV4-2 to TRBJ2-4, with 7 positions matching TRBD1. This CDR3 is built from 15 residues. With V trimmed by 3 bases and J by 4 bases, 6 bases remained unmatched. Germline lookup yields CDR1 LGHNA and CDR2 YNFKEQ. As DNA, the CDR3 is TGTGCCAGCAGCCAGGACAGGAGCACTAAAAACATTCAGTACTTC. Translation gives CASSQDRSTKNIQYF.

The chain joins TRBV11-1 to TRBJ2-3; 8 bases map to TRBD2. V was pared by 8 bases and J by 1 base, with 5 bases of the junction left unmatched. Germline V gene data show CDR1 as SGHAT and CDR2 as FQDESV (reference sequence). The CDR3 consists of 14 residues. The CDR3 DNA reads TGTGCCAGCGGGACTAGTTTCGGCACAGATACGCAGTATTTT. Amino acids: CASGTSFGTDTQYF.

The rearrangement joins TRBV9 to TRBJ1-1; D might be TRBD1 (5 bases). The CDR3 loop spans 15 amino acids. Trimming cost V 2 bases and J 4 bases, with 15 bases left between them. CDR1 and CDR2 (germline): SGDLS, YYNGEE. CDR3 amino acids: CASSVTGTPGTEAFF. The CDR3, as DNA: TGTGCCAGCAGCGTTACAGGTACCCCTGGCACTGAAGCTTTCTTT.